Described below is a single T cell receptor beta chain sequence and its context. Its antigen is not identified. The CDR3 extends over 14 amino acids. With 5 bases removed from V and 2 bases from J, the gap between germline ends came to 9 bases. Germline loops: CDR1 MNHNS, CDR2 SASEGT. Treatment indicated: approximately nine-day PBMC culture with coronavirus spike peptide pools or control peptides (ViraFEST assay). ViraFEST expanded antigen-specific T cells with peptide pools, then sequenced TCRs. Cultured CD4+ T-cell DNA underwent Oncomine TCR Beta short-read sequencing. Via MiXCR, TCRdb re-called the PCR reads, giving one row per CDR3 protein. The table includes 10,000 to 15,000 distinct CDR3 sequences, roughly 60% detected once. This sample is drawn from a study of vaccination and CD4 T cells after COVID-19. Whole-study context: Investigators drew the post-COVID samples a median around 93 days after diagnosis, with a range of 35 to 161. Findings of the study overall: Median SARS-CoV-2-reactive clonotypes rose from around 19 to 38, not significantly.

The chain joins TRBV6-1 to TRBJ1-4; D possibly corresponds to TRBD1 (6 bases). The sample consisted of CD4+ T cells from blood, cultured in vitro. The origin of this receptor is a human donor who had recovered from COVID-19. This CDR3 reads CASSLGGTNEKLFF. CDR3 DNA sequence: TGTGCCAGCAGTCTGGGGGGCACTAATGAAAAACTGTTTTTT.